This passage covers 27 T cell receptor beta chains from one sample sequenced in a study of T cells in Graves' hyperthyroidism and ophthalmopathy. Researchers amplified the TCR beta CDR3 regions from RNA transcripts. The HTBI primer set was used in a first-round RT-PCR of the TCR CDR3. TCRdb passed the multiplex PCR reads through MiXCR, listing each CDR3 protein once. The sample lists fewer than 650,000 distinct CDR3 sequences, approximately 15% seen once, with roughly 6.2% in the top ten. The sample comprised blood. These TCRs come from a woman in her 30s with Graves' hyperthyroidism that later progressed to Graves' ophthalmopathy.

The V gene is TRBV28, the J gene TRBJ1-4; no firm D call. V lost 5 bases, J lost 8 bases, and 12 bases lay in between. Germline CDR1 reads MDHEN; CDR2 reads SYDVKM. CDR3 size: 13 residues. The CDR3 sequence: CASSPLGREKLFF. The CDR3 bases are TGTGCCAGCAGTCCCCTCGGAAGAGAAAAACTGTTTTTT.

This CDR3 reads CASSNPTPDEKLFF. In nucleotides, the CDR3 is TGTGCCAGCAGCAATCCTACCCCGGATGAAAAACTGTTTTTT. The rearrangement joins TRBV7-8 to TRBJ1-4; no clear D gene. The CDR3 runs 14 residues. The germline V gene has CDR1 SGHVS and CDR2 FQNEAQ. The V end was cut by 5 bases, the J end by 6 bases, with 13 bases between.

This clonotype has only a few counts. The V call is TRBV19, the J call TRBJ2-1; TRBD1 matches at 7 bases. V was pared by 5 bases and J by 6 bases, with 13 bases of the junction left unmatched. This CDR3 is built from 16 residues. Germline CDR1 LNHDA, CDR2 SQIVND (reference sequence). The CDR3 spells CASSHRGGGSVNEQFF. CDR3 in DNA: TGTGCCAGTAGTCATCGAGGGGGCGGATCCGTCAATGAGCAGTTCTTC.

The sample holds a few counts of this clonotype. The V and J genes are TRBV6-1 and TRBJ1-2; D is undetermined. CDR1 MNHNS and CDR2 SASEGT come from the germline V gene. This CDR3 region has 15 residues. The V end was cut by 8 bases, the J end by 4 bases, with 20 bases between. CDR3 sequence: CASAYRQGRTYGYTF. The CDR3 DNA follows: TGTGCCAGCGCCTACCGCCAAGGGCGGACCTATGGCTACACCTTC.

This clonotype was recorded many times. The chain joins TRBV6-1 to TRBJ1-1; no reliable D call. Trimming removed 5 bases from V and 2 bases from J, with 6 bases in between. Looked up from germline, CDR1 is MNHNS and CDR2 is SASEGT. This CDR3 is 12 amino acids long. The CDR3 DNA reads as TGTGCCAGCAGTCCTTTCAACACTGAAGCTTTCTTT. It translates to CASSPFNTEAFF.

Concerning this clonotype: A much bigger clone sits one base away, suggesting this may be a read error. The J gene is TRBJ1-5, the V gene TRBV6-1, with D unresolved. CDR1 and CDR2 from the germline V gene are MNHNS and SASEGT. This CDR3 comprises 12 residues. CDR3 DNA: TGTGCCAGCAGGACTATCAAGCTAATATTGAATTTT. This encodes CASRTIKLILNF.

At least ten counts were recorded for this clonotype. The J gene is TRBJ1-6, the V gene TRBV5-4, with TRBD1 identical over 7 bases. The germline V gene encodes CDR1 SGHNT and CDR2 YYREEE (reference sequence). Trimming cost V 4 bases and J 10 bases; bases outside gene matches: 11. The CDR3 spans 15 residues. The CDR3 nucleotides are TGTGCCAGCAGCATAAACAGGGGTTCGAACTCACCCCTCCACTTT. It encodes CASSINRGSNSPLHF. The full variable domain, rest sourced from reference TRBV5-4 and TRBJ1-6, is ETGVTQSPTHLIKTRGQQVTLRCSSQSGHNTVSWYQQALGQGPQFIFQYYREEENGRGNFPPRFSGLQFPNYSSELNVNALELDDSALYLCASSINRGSNSPLHFGNGTRLTVT.

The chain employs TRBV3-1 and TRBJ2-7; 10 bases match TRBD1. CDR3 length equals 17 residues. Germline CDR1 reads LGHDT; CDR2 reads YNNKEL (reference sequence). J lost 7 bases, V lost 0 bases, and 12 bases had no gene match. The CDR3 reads CASSQDTTGQGVGEQYF. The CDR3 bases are TGTGCCAGCAGCCAAGATACAACCGGACAGGGGGTAGGGGAGCAGTACTTC.

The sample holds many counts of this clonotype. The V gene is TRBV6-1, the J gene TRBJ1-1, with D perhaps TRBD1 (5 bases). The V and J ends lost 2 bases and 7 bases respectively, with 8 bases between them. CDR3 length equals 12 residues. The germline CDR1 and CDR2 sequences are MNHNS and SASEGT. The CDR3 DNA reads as TGTGCCAGCAGTGAATTCGGGGGTGAAGCTTTCTTT. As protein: CASSEFGGEAFF.

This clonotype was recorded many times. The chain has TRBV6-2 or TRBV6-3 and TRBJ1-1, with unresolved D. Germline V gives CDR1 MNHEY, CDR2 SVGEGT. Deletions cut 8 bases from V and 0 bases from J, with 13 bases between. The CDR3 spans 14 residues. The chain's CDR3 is CASVGGALNTEAFF. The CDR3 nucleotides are TGTGCCAGCGTTGGTGGAGCTTTGAACACTGAAGCTTTCTTT.

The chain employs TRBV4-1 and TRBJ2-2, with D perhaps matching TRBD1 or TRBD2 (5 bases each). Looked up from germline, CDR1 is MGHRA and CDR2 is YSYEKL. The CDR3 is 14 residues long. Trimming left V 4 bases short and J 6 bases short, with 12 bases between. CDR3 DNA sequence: TGCGCCAGCAGCCCGAAGGTGGGGGCCGGGGAGCTGTTTTTT. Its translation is CASSPKVGAGELFF.

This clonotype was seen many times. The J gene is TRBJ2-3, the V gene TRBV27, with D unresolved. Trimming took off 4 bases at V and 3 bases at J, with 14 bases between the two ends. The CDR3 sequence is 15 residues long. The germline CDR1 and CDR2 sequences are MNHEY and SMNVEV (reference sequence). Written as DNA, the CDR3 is TGTGCCAGCAGTTCCCCGGGCCTTAGAACAGATACGCAGTATTTT. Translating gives CASSSPGLRTDTQYF.

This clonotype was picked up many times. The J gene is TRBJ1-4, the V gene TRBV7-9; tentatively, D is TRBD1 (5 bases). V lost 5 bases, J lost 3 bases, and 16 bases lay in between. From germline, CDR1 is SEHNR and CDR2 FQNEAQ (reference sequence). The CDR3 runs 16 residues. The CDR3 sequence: CASSARDHGANEKLFF. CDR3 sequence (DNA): TGTGCCAGCAGCGCCCGGGACCACGGTGCTAATGAAAAACTGTTTTTT.

This chain's CDR3 is CASSPKLGPWIRNEQFF. CDR3 DNA sequence: TGTGCCAGCAGCCCGAAACTAGGGCCATGGATCCGCAATGAGCAGTTCTTC. The chain has TRBV5-4 and TRBJ2-1; D is perhaps TRBD2 (5 bases). Trimming pared 4 bases from V and 6 bases from J, leaving 23 bases between. This CDR3 is 17 amino acids long. From germline, CDR1 is SGHNT and CDR2 YYREEE (reference sequence). The full variable domain, with the rest looked up from reference TRBV5-4 and TRBJ2-1, is ETGVTQSPTHLIKTRGQQVTLRCSSQSGHNTVSWYQQALGQGPQFIFQYYREEENGRGNFPPRFSGLQFPNYSSELNVNALELDDSALYLCASSPKLGPWIRNEQFFGPGTRLTVL.

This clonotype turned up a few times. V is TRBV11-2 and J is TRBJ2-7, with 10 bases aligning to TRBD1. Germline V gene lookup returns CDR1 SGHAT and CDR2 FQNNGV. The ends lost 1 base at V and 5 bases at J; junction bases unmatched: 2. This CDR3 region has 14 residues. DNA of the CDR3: TGTGCCAGCAGCTTAGGGGACAGGGGCCACGAGCAGTACTTC. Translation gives CASSLGDRGHEQYF.

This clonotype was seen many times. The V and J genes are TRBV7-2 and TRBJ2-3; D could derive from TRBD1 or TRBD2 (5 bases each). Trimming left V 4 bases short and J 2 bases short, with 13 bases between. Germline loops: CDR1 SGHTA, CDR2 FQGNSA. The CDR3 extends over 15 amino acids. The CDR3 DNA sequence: TGTGCCAGCAGCTCCAGGGAGATCTCCACAGATACGCAGTATTTT. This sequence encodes CASSSREISTDTQYF.

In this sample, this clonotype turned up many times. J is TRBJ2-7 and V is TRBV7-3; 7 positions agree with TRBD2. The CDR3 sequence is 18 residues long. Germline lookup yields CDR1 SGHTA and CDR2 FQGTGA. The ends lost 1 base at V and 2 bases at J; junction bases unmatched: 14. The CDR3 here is CASSLNPSSGTAAYEQYF. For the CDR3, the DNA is TGTGCCAGCAGCTTAAACCCTTCGAGCGGGACCGCCGCCTACGAGCAGTACTTC.

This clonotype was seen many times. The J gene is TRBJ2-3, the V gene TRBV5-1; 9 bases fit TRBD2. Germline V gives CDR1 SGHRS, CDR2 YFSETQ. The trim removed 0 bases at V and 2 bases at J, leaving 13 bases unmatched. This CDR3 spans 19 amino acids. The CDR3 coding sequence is TGCGCCAGCAGCTTGGATGGTAGCGGGAGCCGCAGTACCACAGATACGCAGTATTTT. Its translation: CASSLDGSGSRSTTDTQYF. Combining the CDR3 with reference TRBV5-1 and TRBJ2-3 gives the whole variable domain KAGVTQTPRYLIKTRGQQVTLSCSPISGHRSVSWYQQTPGQGLQFLFEYFSETQRNKGNFPGRFSGRQFSNSRSEMNVSTLELGDSALYLCASSLDGSGSRSTTDTQYFGPGTRLTVL.

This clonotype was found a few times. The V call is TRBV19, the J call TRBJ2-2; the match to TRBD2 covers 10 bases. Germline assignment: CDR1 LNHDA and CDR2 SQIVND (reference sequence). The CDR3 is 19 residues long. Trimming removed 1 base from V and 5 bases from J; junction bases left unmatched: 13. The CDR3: CASSIASGRALSGTGELFF. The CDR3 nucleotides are TGTGCCAGTAGTATAGCCAGCGGGAGGGCCTTATCGGGGACCGGGGAGCTGTTTTTT.

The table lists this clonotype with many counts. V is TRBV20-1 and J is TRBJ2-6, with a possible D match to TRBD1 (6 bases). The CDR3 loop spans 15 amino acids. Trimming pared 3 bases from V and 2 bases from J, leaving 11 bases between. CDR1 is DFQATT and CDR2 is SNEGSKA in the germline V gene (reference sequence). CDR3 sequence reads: CSASTTGAGANVLTF. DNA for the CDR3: TGCAGTGCTAGTACGACAGGCGCTGGGGCCAACGTCCTGACTTTC.

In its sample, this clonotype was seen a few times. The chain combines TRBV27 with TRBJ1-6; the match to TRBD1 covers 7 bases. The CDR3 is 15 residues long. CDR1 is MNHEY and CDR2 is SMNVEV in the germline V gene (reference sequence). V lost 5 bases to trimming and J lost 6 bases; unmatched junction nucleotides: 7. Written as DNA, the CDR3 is TGTGCCAGCAGTGGCCCGGGACAGATTAATTCACCCCTCCACTTT. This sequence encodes CASSGPGQINSPLHF.

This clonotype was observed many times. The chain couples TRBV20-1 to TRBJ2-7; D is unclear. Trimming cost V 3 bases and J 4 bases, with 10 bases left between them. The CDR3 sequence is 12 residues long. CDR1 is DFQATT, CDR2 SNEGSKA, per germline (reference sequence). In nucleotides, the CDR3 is TGCAGTGCTAGCGGGCGTGGTTACGAGCAGTACTTC. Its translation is CSASGRGYEQYF.

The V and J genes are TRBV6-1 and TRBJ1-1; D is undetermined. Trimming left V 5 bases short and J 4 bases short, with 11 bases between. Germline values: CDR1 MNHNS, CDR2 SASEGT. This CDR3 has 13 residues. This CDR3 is CASSPRVPTEAFF. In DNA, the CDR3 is TGTGCCAGCAGTCCGAGGGTTCCCACTGAAGCTTTCTTT.

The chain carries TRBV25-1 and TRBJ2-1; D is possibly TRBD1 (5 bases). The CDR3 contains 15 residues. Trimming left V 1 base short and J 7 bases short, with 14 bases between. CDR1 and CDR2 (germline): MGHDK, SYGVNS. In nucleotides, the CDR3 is TGTGCCAGCAGTGAATTTGTGGGGCGAAAGAATGAGCAGTTCTTC. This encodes CASSEFVGRKNEQFF.

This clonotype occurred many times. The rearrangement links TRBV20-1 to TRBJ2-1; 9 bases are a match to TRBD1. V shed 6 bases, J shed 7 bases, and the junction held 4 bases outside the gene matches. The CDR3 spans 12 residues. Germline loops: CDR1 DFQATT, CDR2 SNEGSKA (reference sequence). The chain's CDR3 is CSAEDRGNEQFF. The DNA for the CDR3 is TGCAGTGCCGAGGACAGGGGAAATGAGCAGTTCTTC.

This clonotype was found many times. The DNA for the CDR3 is TGCGCCAGCAGCTGGGGGCTAGCGGGAGAGGCAGATACGCAGTATTTT. This codes for CASSWGLAGEADTQYF. The V call is TRBV5-1, the J call TRBJ2-3; TRBD2 aligns across 10 bases. Germline V gene data show CDR1 as SGHRS and CDR2 as YFSETQ. V dropped 3 bases and J dropped 4; count of bases not matched to a gene: 8. There are 16 residues in the CDR3.

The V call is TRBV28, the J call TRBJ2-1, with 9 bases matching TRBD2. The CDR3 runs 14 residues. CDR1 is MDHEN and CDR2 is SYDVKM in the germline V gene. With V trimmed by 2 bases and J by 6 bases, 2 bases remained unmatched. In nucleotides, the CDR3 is TGTGCCAGCAGTTTACTAGCGGGAACCAATGAGCAGTTCTTC. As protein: CASSLLAGTNEQFF.